Included here is one TCR beta chain sequence, with context. Per the germline V gene, CDR1 is SGHNT and CDR2 is YENEEA. V dropped 0 bases and J dropped 6 bases, with 12 bases sitting between them. This CDR3 contains 15 residues. The source of the sample is a study of blood T cell repertoires in COVID-19. Study-level background: Sites in the United States, Italy and Spain provided acute and convalescent COVID-19 samples.

Produced via immunoSEQ multiplex PCR; TCRdb's table is partial and in-frame only. The sample contains 200,000 to 300,000 clones, around 89% of which appear only once. Recovery among Cohort 3 donors was established by two negative PCRs, clearance, or symptom resolution. The chain recombines TRBV11-3 with TRBJ2-1, with D perhaps TRBD2 (6 bases). The receptor's source is a man aged 40-49 years who had recovered from COVID-19. The material sequenced was PBMCs or T cells enriched from blood (not recorded which). CDR3 loop: CASSLDRAGPNEQFF. Here the CDR3 DNA reads TGTGCCAGCAGCTTAGATAGGGCGGGACCCAATGAGCAGTTCTTC.